This TCR beta chain originates from a study of cytomegalovirus exposure and HLA in healthy donors. Trimming left V 6 bases short and J 9 bases short, with 9 bases between. CDR1 and CDR2 from the germline V gene are MNHNY and SVGAGI (reference sequence). The CDR3 totals 11 residues. PCR used 60 Vbeta primers and 13 Jbeta primers. Only in-frame clones appear in the TCRdb table, and some are missing; sequencing was by immunoSEQ multiplex PCR. The sample has more than 130,000 clones. This TCR derives from a man aged 35-49 years in good health and CMV-seronegative. The sequenced sample was PBMCs. The chain employs TRBV6-6 and TRBJ2-1; TRBD2 might be the D (5 bases). CDR3 DNA sequence: TGTGCCAGCAGCCCAGAGGGTGAGCAGTTCTTC. Protein: CASSPEGEQFF.